One and the same sample provided the 25 T cell receptor beta chains below, sequenced in a study of radiotherapy plus CTLA-4 blockade in lung cancer. The data were produced by immunoSEQ multiplex PCR, yet TCRdb's version contains in-frame clones alone and is incomplete. Altogether about 110,000 clones are present, more than 75% being singletons, with the ten largest covering under 3%. The input for sequencing was peripheral blood, taken from a patient treated with radiotherapy plus ipilimumab. All receptors come from a human donor with non-small cell lung cancer that progressed on radiotherapy plus ipilimumab. Some clones in this sample may be carry-over from other donors' samples.

This clone has more than one count but fewer than ten. The chain uses TRBV5-4 and TRBJ2-5, with D hard to call. Between the trimmed V and J ends, which lost 4 bases and 5 bases, there was a span of 12 bases. The CDR3 is 13 amino acids. Germline V gene sequence: CDR1 SGHNT, CDR2 YYREEE (reference sequence). As DNA, the CDR3 is TGTGCCAGCAGCCTCCCCCCGAGGGAGACCCAGTACTTC. This gives the protein CASSLPPRETQYF.

This chain's CDR3 is CASKGGNTLAGELFF. For the CDR3, the DNA is TGTGCCAGCAAAGGGGGTAACACACTAGCCGGGGAGCTGTTTTTT. This rearrangement joins TRBV2 to TRBJ2-2; D is perhaps TRBD1 (6 bases). CDR1 and CDR2 from the germline V gene are SNHLY and FYNNEI. Deletions cut 7 bases from V and 6 bases from J, with 18 bases between. CDR3 length: 15 amino acids.

This clone was seen only once. The genes are TRBV30 and TRBJ1-2, with TRBD1 matching 7 bases. The length of the CDR3 is 13 residues. Germline CDR1 and CDR2: GTSNPN and SVGIG (reference sequence). V lost 7 bases, J lost 6 bases, and 11 bases stayed unmatched. The DNA for the CDR3 is TGTGCCTCAAACAGGGGCCTCTCCAATGGCTACACCTTC. This encodes CASNRGLSNGYTF.

To note about this clone: Other DNA sequences in this sample translate to the same CDR3. The CDR3 DNA reads as TGTGCCAGCTCAAGAACCGGGGTTAGCACAGATACGCAGTATTTT. The encoded protein is CASSRTGVSTDTQYF. The chain links TRBV18 to TRBJ2-3, with D perhaps TRBD2 (5 bases). V dropped 5 bases and J dropped 0 bases, with 12 bases sitting between them. CDR3 length: 15 residues. CDR1 is KGHSH, CDR2 LQKENI, per germline. Variable domain in full (rest from reference TRBV18 and TRBJ2-3): NAGVMQNPRHLVRRRGQEARLRCSPMKGHSHVYWYRQLPEEGLKFMVYLQKENIIDESGMPKERFSAEFPKEGPSILRIQQVVRGDSAAYFCASSRTGVSTDTQYFGPGTRLTVL.

This clone was seen more than once but under ten times. The chain uses TRBV7-9 and TRBJ1-4; D uncertain. The germline V and J ends were trimmed by 5 bases and 0 bases, with 7 bases remaining between them. CDR1 and CDR2 (germline): SEHNR, FQNEAQ (reference sequence). The CDR3 sequence is 14 residues long. The CDR3, as DNA: TGTGCCAGCAGCCGTAGAACAACTAATGAAAAACTGTTTTTT. Translating gives CASSRRTTNEKLFF.

The chain joins TRBV15 to TRBJ2-1; 9 nucleotides agree with TRBD2. The V segment lost 4 bases and the J segment 6 bases; nucleotides outside the gene matches: 7. The CDR3 has 15 amino acids. The germline V gene has CDR1 LNHNV and CDR2 YYDKDF (reference sequence). In DNA, the CDR3 is TGTGCCACCAGCAAAGAGCGGGGGGTCTTCAATGAGCAGTTCTTC. Translation gives CATSKERGVFNEQFF.

This chain joins TRBV28 and TRBJ2-1, with D perhaps TRBD2 (5 bases). The CDR3 contains 14 residues. CDR1 is MDHEN, CDR2 SYDVKM, per germline. Trimming left V 2 bases short and J 9 bases short, with 14 bases between. In DNA, the CDR3 is TGTGCCAGCAGTTTAGAACTAGGCTTTGGTGAGCAGTTCTTC. Translating gives CASSLELGFGEQFF.

This chain links TRBV6-6 with TRBJ2-7; TRBD1 aligns across 10 bases. In germline, CDR1 is MNHNY, CDR2 SVGAGI (reference sequence). V dropped 5 bases and J dropped 12; count of bases not matched to a gene: 7. This CDR3 has 12 amino acids. The CDR3 DNA reads as TGTGCCAGCAGTGGGACAGGGGAGGTTCTGTACTTC. Protein: CASSGTGEVLYF.

The gene calls are TRBV27 and TRBJ1-4, with D possibly TRBD1 on 5 matching bases. CDR1 and CDR2 (germline): MNHEY, SMNVEV (reference sequence). V gave up 0 bases and J gave up 6 bases, with 11 bases separating them. CDR3 length: 15 residues. The CDR3 sequence: CASSLSEGRYEKLFF. The CDR3 region has the DNA TGTGCCAGCAGTTTATCGGAGGGGCGGTATGAAAAACTGTTTTTT.

This chain uses TRBV4-1 with TRBJ1-4; 8 nucleotides match TRBD1. V trimming: 1 base; J trimming: 2 bases; junction bases outside the gene matches: 3. The CDR3 is 16 amino acids. Germline CDR1 reads MGHRA; CDR2 reads YSYEKL. CDR3 region: CASSQVWTGTNEKLFF. CDR3 sequence (DNA): TGCGCCAGCAGCCAAGTCTGGACAGGGACTAATGAAAAACTGTTTTTT.

The J gene is TRBJ1-4, the V gene TRBV5-1, with TRBD1 matching over 9 bases. The V gene's germline CDR1 is SGHRS and CDR2 YFSETQ. V trimming: 2 bases; J trimming: 4 bases; junction bases outside the gene matches: 6. This CDR3 region has 16 residues. The CDR3: CASSLLGQGLNEKLFF. For the CDR3, the DNA is TGCGCCAGCAGCTTACTAGGACAGGGGCTTAATGAAAAACTGTTTTTT.

The V call is TRBV5-1, the J call TRBJ1-1; D not resolved. Germline V gene data show CDR1 as SGHRS and CDR2 as YFSETQ. The V end lost 5 bases, the J end lost 0 bases, and 11 bases lay between the germline ends. The CDR3 is made up of 14 amino acids. The CDR3 coding sequence is TGCGCCAGCAGAGGGCAGGCACTGAACACTGAAGCTTTCTTT. It encodes CASRGQALNTEAFF.

The V gene is TRBV10-3, the J gene TRBJ1-1; 9 positions match TRBD1. Germline values: CDR1 ENHRY, CDR2 SYGVKD. The V gene end was trimmed by 8 bases and the J gene end by 4 bases; junction bases not matched to a gene: 17. The CDR3 runs to 17 residues. The CDR3 here is CAILASSPGQGGTEAFF. In nucleotides, the CDR3 is TGTGCCATCTTGGCTTCATCGCCGGGACAGGGAGGCACTGAAGCTTTCTTT.

This chain uses TRBV6-1 with TRBJ1-2; D is perhaps TRBD1 (5 bases). Between the trimmed V and J ends, which lost 6 bases and 4 bases, there was a span of 18 bases. The CDR3 spans 15 residues. Per germline, CDR1 MNHNS and CDR2 SASEGT. The CDR3 region has the DNA TGTGCCAGCAGGAGGGACGTTGGCGTACCCTATGGCTACACCTTC. Its protein product is CASRRDVGVPYGYTF.

This clone was observed once. The genes are TRBV28 and TRBJ1-6, with TRBD1 matching 8 bases. This CDR3 is 13 amino acids long. Germline V CDR1 and CDR2: MDHEN, SYDVKM. Unmatched junction bases numbered 4, after V lost 5 bases and J lost 10 bases. For the CDR3, the DNA is TGTGCCAGCAGTGCAGGACAGGGCTCACCCCTCCACTTT. Amino acids: CASSAGQGSPLHF.

For the CDR3, the DNA is TGTGCCAGCAGTTACTGGCAGGGGGCAAAGACCCAGTACTTC. It encodes CASSYWQGAKTQYF. The rearrangement links TRBV6-6 to TRBJ2-5; 8 nucleotides line up with TRBD1. Unmatched junction bases numbered 4, after V lost 1 base and J lost 6 bases. This CDR3 has 14 residues. CDR1 is MNHNY and CDR2 is SVGAGI in the germline V gene (reference sequence).

The chain links TRBV11-2 to TRBJ2-3; 9 bases map to TRBD2. CDR1 and CDR2 (germline): SGHAT, FQNNGV. The CDR3 has 16 amino acids. V gave up 8 bases and J gave up 1 base; unmatched junction bases: 10. Here the CDR3 DNA reads TGTGCCAGCCAGCGGGGGGTGATCCCTGGCACAGATACGCAGTATTTT. Its translation: CASQRGVIPGTDTQYF.

The chain combines TRBV6-6 with TRBJ2-5; TRBD2 matches at 8 bases. J gave up 1 base and V 6 bases, and 7 bases lay outside the gene matches. The germline CDR1 and CDR2 sequences are MNHNY and SVGAGI (reference sequence). The CDR3 spans 15 residues. Here the CDR3 reads CASRNRLAPQETQYF. The CDR3 region has the DNA TGTGCCAGCAGGAACAGACTAGCGCCCCAAGAGACCCAGTACTTC.

On this clone itself: Other nucleotide sequences from this sample produce the same CDR3. The rearrangement joins TRBV10-3 to TRBJ1-4, with TRBD1 matching over 7 bases. Per the germline V gene, CDR1 is ENHRY and CDR2 is SYGVKD. V gave up 9 bases and J gave up 1 base; unmatched junction bases: 8. The CDR3 contains 15 residues. The CDR3, as DNA: TGTGCCATTAGTCCCCAGGGGGGAACTAATGAAAAACTGTTTTTT. It specifies CAISPQGGTNEKLFF.

V and J are TRBV5-1 and TRBJ1-3; 7 positions match TRBD1. Germline CDR1 SGHRS, CDR2 YFSETQ. With 4 bases clipped from V and 0 bases from J, the junction kept 4 bases outside the gene matches. CDR3 length: 15 amino acids. CDR3 protein: CASSIGTASGNTIYF. In nucleotides, the CDR3 is TGCGCCAGCAGCATTGGGACAGCCTCTGGAAACACCATATATTTT.

This clone was seen more than once but under ten times. The J gene is TRBJ2-5, the V gene TRBV14; TRBD1 aligns across 8 bases. The CDR3 sequence is 14 residues long. Germline-derived CDR1 and CDR2 are SGHDN and FVKESK. Trimming at V came to 5 bases and at J to 1 base, leaving 3 bases not matched to a gene. The DNA for the CDR3 is TGTGCCAGCAGCTTCACAGGGGGCCAAGAGACCCAGTACTTC. Translated: CASSFTGGQETQYF.

The chain has TRBV6-4 and TRBJ2-2; either TRBD1 or TRBD2 may supply D (6 bases each). The V end lost 5 bases, the J end lost 7 bases, and 20 bases lay between the germline ends. Germline lookup yields CDR1 MRHNA and CDR2 SNTAGT. The CDR3 sequence is 16 residues long. The CDR3 DNA sequence: TGTGCCAGCAGTCCCCGGTGGGGGGCCTCTGGCGGGGAGCTGTTTTTT. Encoded protein: CASSPRWGASGGELFF.

This chain uses TRBV19 with TRBJ1-4; D is undetermined. The germline V gene encodes CDR1 LNHDA and CDR2 SQIVND (reference sequence). V lost 4 bases to trimming and J lost 16 bases, with 13 bases between them. The CDR3 length is 11 residues. The CDR3 DNA is TGTGCCAGTAGTACGTTCGAAGACCAGTTTTTT. Translation: CASSTFEDQFF.

The chain has TRBV7-9 and TRBJ2-5; D gene uncertain. The CDR3 consists of 13 residues. Per germline, CDR1 SEHNR and CDR2 FQNEAQ (reference sequence). Deletions cut 8 bases from V and 4 bases from J, with 14 bases between. The CDR3 here is CASEDGWRETQYF. The CDR3 DNA reads TGTGCCAGCGAAGATGGGTGGCGAGAGACCCAGTACTTC.

The rearrangement uses TRBV29-1 and TRBJ1-1, with D perhaps TRBD1 (5 bases). Germline loops: CDR1 SQVTM, CDR2 ANQGSEA. Trimming left V 6 bases short and J 3 bases short, with 20 bases between. The CDR3 consists of 15 residues. The CDR3 DNA reads TGCAGCGTAGCAAGGGACGGCTCCCTGGACACTGAAGCTTTCTTT. This translates into CSVARDGSLDTEAFF.